This T cell receptor beta chain was sequenced in a study of T cell responses to AZD1222 COVID-19 vaccine. Regarding the study as a whole: Close to half of spike-specific TCRs reportedly recognize unmutated variant regions. Donors were chiefly white British, with a greater number of females, and clonal diversity was perhaps underestimated.

Libraries were prepared by immunoSEQ multiplex PCR; TCRdb keeps only in-frame clonotypes and omits some of them. Of 150,000 to 200,000 clones in the sample, approximately 90% were seen once. Concerning this clone itself: Its matching antigen is unknown.

V lost 4 bases to trimming and J lost 6 bases; unmatched junction nucleotides: 10. This CDR3 comprises 15 residues. Per germline, CDR1 SGHRS and CDR2 YFSETQ. The V call is TRBV5-1, the J call TRBJ1-1; 9 bases align to TRBD1. The clonotype was recovered from an adult in good health. Here the sequenced sample was peripheral blood, taken on day 0 of AZD1222 vaccination. This CDR3 reads CASSRTGTGMAEAFF. In DNA, the CDR3 is TGCGCCAGCAGCCGAACCGGGACAGGGATGGCTGAAGCTTTCTTT. Looking up the rest from reference TRBV5-1 and TRBJ1-1 gives the full variable domain: KAGVTQTPRYLIKTRGQQVTLSCSPISGHRSVSWYQQTPGQGLQFLFEYFSETQRNKGNFPGRFSGRQFSNSRSEMNVSTLELGDSALYLCASSRTGTGMAEAFFGQGTRLTVV.